These 26 T cell receptor beta chains came from one sample sequenced in a study of beta chain features in type 1 diabetes. The isolated RNA, all of it, was reverse transcribed, so expressed TCRB transcripts were what got sequenced. The protocol was immunoSEQ multiplex PCR, while the TCRdb copy is restricted to in-frame clones and leaves out a portion. The sample holds under 450,000 clones, over 13% seen once. The source material was naive CD4+ T cells from blood. The receptor set was obtained from a woman aged 18 to 35 in good health.

The gene calls are TRBV4-2 and TRBJ1-2, with 7 bases fitting TRBD1. Per germline, CDR1 LGHNA and CDR2 YNFKEQ. CDR3 length: 15 residues. The V gene end was trimmed by 5 bases and the J gene end by 4 bases; junction bases not matched to a gene: 10. The CDR3 DNA is TGTGCCAGCAGCTCCCGGGACAGCGCTATCTATGGCTACACCTTC. This sequence encodes CASSSRDSAIYGYTF.

The chain is built from TRBV28 and TRBJ2-7, with D hard to call. The CDR3 spans 12 residues. V lost 5 bases and J lost 4, with 9 bases in between. CDR1 MDHEN and CDR2 SYDVKM come from the germline V gene. The CDR3 loop is CASSPLGYEQYF. The CDR3 DNA reads TGTGCCAGCAGTCCTCTAGGTTACGAGCAGTACTTC.

A few counts support this clone. CDR3 region: CASSLAGGPLETQYF. CDR3 nucleotides: TGCGCCAGCAGCTTGGCCGGAGGTCCCTTGGAGACCCAGTACTTC. The gene calls are TRBV5-1 and TRBJ2-5; possibly TRBD2 for D (5 bases). This CDR3 spans 15 amino acids. The germline gives CDR1 SGHRS, CDR2 YFSETQ. The V end was cut by 0 bases, the J end by 5 bases, with 14 bases between.

This clone was seen only a few times. The gene calls are TRBV30 and TRBJ2-2; D is possibly TRBD1 (5 bases). The germline V gene has CDR1 GTSNPN and CDR2 SVGIG (reference sequence). The CDR3 runs to 14 residues. Trimming removed 4 bases from V and 0 bases from J, with 9 bases in between. This chain's CDR3 is CAWKRGPNTGELFF. The CDR3 DNA sequence: TGTGCCTGGAAAAGGGGCCCGAACACCGGGGAGCTGTTTTTT.

The J gene is TRBJ1-2, the V gene TRBV19; D uncertain. Trimming took off 1 base at V and 7 bases at J, with 16 bases between the two ends. The length of the CDR3 is 15 residues. Germline-derived CDR1 and CDR2 are LNHDA and SQIVND (reference sequence). The CDR3 is CASSIVDSMMFGYTF. CDR3 nucleotide sequence: TGTGCCAGTAGTATAGTGGACTCTATGATGTTTGGCTACACCTTC.

The chain uses TRBV5-1 and TRBJ1-2; TRBD1 is a possible D gene (6 bases). V lost 0 bases, J lost 3 bases, and 9 bases lay in between. Germline V gene data show CDR1 as SGHRS and CDR2 as YFSETQ. The CDR3 consists of 14 residues. The CDR3: CASSLGQGYYGYTF. Here the CDR3 DNA reads TGCGCCAGCAGCTTGGGTCAGGGGTACTATGGCTACACCTTC.

This clone has only a few counts. This chain uses TRBV7-9 with TRBJ1-2; D ambiguous. Trimming took off 1 base at V and 2 bases at J, with 8 bases between the two ends. CDR3 size: 14 residues. The germline gives CDR1 SEHNR, CDR2 FQNEAQ (reference sequence). The CDR3 coding sequence is TGTGCCAGCAGCTTAGTCGGGGTCAACTATGGCTACACCTTC. It encodes CASSLVGVNYGYTF.

The chain combines TRBV28 with TRBJ2-1; D might be TRBD1 (5 bases). The CDR3 spans 13 residues. The ends were cut back, 6 bases at V and 3 bases at J, with 9 bases in the middle. From germline, CDR1 is MDHEN and CDR2 SYDVKM. CDR3 coding DNA: TGTGCCAGCAGGATAGACAGCTACAATGAGCAGTTCTTC. Encoded protein: CASRIDSYNEQFF. Looking up the rest from reference TRBV28 and TRBJ2-1 gives the full variable domain: DVKVTQSSRYLVKRTGEKVFLECVQDMDHENMFWYRQDPGLGLRLIYFSYDVKMKEKGDIPEGYSVSREKKERFSLILESASTNQTSMYLCASRIDSYNEQFFGPGTRLTVL.

The chain carries TRBV18 and TRBJ2-5, with TRBD1 matching over 7 bases. CDR1 is KGHSH, CDR2 LQKENI, per germline. Germline trimming cut 3 bases from V and 5 bases from J; bases unmatched to any gene: 6. This CDR3 is 14 amino acids long. In DNA, the CDR3 is TGTGCCAGCTCACCGTCGACAGGGCGGGAGACCCAGTACTTC. Translating it yields CASSPSTGRETQYF.

This chain links TRBV7-9 with TRBJ2-7, with D maybe TRBD2 (5 bases). V was clipped by 6 bases and J by 5 bases, with 20 bases between them. The germline V gene encodes CDR1 SEHNR and CDR2 FQNEAQ (reference sequence). The CDR3 length is 15 residues. CDR3 coding DNA: TGTGCCAGCAGAAAGGAAGAGGGCCCCTTGGACGAGCAGTACTTC. Its protein is CASRKEEGPLDEQYF.

A word on this clone: Other DNA sequences of this sample code for an identical CDR3. The chain combines TRBV10-3 with TRBJ2-7; a weak D match, TRBD1 (6 bases). The CDR3 covers 12 residues. V dropped 6 bases and J dropped 3 bases, with 9 bases sitting between them. CDR1 and CDR2 from the germline V gene are ENHRY and SYGVKD. The CDR3 DNA follows: TGTGCCATCAGCGGACAGAGCTACGAGCAGTACTTC. This codes for CAISGQSYEQYF.

This clone was recorded a few times. The chain employs TRBV15 and TRBJ1-5; 10 bases are shared with TRBD1. The V and J ends lost 0 bases and 7 bases, in that order; junction bases with no gene match: 3. The germline gives CDR1 LNHNV, CDR2 YYDKDF (reference sequence). The CDR3 contains 15 residues. In DNA, the CDR3 is TGTGCCACCAGCAGAGAAGGGGGACAGGGGCAGCCCCAGCATTTT. Its protein is CATSREGGQGQPQHF.

This clone was observed a few times. V is TRBV30 and J is TRBJ2-2, with TRBD2 matching over 13 bases. This CDR3 has 15 amino acids. Germline V CDR1 and CDR2: GTSNPN, SVGIG (reference sequence). Unmatched junction bases numbered 2, after V lost 2 bases and J lost 5 bases. CDR3 amino acids: CAWSSGLAGTGELFF. The CDR3 DNA sequence: TGTGCCTGGAGTTCGGGACTAGCGGGGACCGGGGAGCTGTTTTTT.

This chain links TRBV29-1 with TRBJ1-1; 10 bases align to TRBD1. This CDR3 is built from 14 residues. Germline V gives CDR1 SQVTM, CDR2 ANQGSEA. Trimming removed 4 bases from V and 4 bases from J; junction bases left unmatched: 6. Written as DNA, the CDR3 is TGCAGCGTTGCGGACAGGGGGGGAGGCACTGAAGCTTTCTTT. Translated: CSVADRGGGTEAFF.

V and J are TRBV28 and TRBJ1-2; D perhaps matches TRBD1 (5 bases). Trimming stripped 5 bases from V and 8 bases from J, with 18 bases between. The CDR3 is made up of 14 amino acids. CDR1 and CDR2 from the germline V gene are MDHEN and SYDVKM. The CDR3 nucleotides read TGTGCCAGCAGTCGAACATACAGGTTTGGCGGCTACACCTTC. This codes for CASSRTYRFGGYTF.

The chain uses TRBV5-1 and TRBJ2-1, with D unclear. From germline, CDR1 is SGHRS and CDR2 YFSETQ. V gave up 2 bases and J gave up 0 bases, with 9 bases separating them. This CDR3 region has 15 residues. The CDR3 sequence: CASSFSDSSYNEQFF. The DNA of the CDR3 is TGCGCCAGCAGCTTTAGTGATAGCTCCTACAATGAGCAGTTCTTC.

This clone was recorded a few times. The chain employs TRBV13 and TRBJ1-2; 11 bases agree with TRBD1. V shed 0 bases, J shed 5 bases, and the junction held 8 bases outside the gene matches. CDR1 is PRHDT and CDR2 is FYEKMQ in the germline V gene (reference sequence). The CDR3 consists of 17 residues. The CDR3: CASSLGGGTGGRYGYTF. CDR3 sequence (DNA): TGTGCCAGCAGCTTAGGAGGCGGGACAGGGGGACGGTATGGCTACACCTTC. Full variable domain (remainder filled in from reference TRBV13 and TRBJ1-2): AAGVIQSPRHLIKEKRETATLKCYPIPRHDTVYWYQQGPGQDPQFLISFYEKMQSDKGSIPDRFSAQQFSDYHSELNMSSLELGDSALYFCASSLGGGTGGRYGYTFGSGTRLTVV.

This rearrangement joins TRBV10-3 to TRBJ2-7; 9 nucleotides line up with TRBD1. This CDR3 has 19 residues. Germline values: CDR1 ENHRY, CDR2 SYGVKD. J lost 0 bases, V lost 3 bases, and 15 bases had no gene match. The CDR3 protein is CAISEGYRGLKHLSYEQYF. In DNA form, the CDR3 reads TGTGCCATCAGTGAAGGGTACAGGGGGCTCAAGCACCTCTCCTACGAGCAGTACTTC.

The rearrangement links TRBV20-1 to TRBJ1-1; maybe TRBD1 (5 bases). Germline lookup yields CDR1 DFQATT and CDR2 SNEGSKA (reference sequence). This CDR3 is 11 amino acids long. Trimming removed 7 bases at V and 4 bases at J, with 10 bases between. Written as DNA, the CDR3 is TGCAGTGGAAGCGGGGGCACTGAAGCTTTCTTT. Translating gives CSGSGGTEAFF.

This clone was counted only a few times. This chain connects TRBV30 to TRBJ2-1; 12 nucleotides align to TRBD2. The CDR3 is 16 residues long. Germline values: CDR1 GTSNPN, CDR2 SVGIG (reference sequence). V shed 0 bases, J shed 4 bases, and the junction held 4 bases outside the gene matches. In DNA, the CDR3 is TGTGCCTGGAGTGTAGGGACTAGCGGGCTTTACAATGAGCAGTTCTTC. This gives the protein CAWSVGTSGLYNEQFF.

This sequence joins TRBV6-4 and TRBJ2-7; possible D gene TRBD2, 7 bases. The CDR3 spans 12 residues. From germline, CDR1 is MRHNA and CDR2 SNTAGT. CDR3: CGTHREGYEQYF. The CDR3 DNA reads TGTGGTACCCACAGGGAGGGGTACGAGCAGTACTTC.

The chain couples TRBV30 to TRBJ1-1, with a tentative D call TRBD1 (6 bases). Germline V lookup: CDR1 GTSNPN, CDR2 SVGIG (reference sequence). V shed 2 bases and J shed 10 bases, with 11 bases lying between them. CDR3 length: 11 residues. CDR3 region: CAWSFGGAAFF. The CDR3, as DNA: TGTGCCTGGAGTTTCGGGGGGGCAGCTTTCTTT.

This chain uses TRBV5-1 with TRBJ2-5, with 9 bases aligning to TRBD2. The trim removed 0 bases at V and 5 bases at J, leaving 5 bases unmatched. This CDR3 is built from 15 residues. Germline V lookup: CDR1 SGHRS, CDR2 YFSETQ. The CDR3 loop is CASSLVAGVGETQYF. The CDR3 region has the DNA TGCGCCAGCAGCTTGGTAGCGGGAGTGGGGGAGACCCAGTACTTC.

The V gene is TRBV18, the J gene TRBJ2-7, with 10 bases identical to TRBD1. J lost 2 bases, V lost 2 bases, and 3 bases had no gene match. The CDR3 extends over 15 amino acids. Germline CDR1 reads KGHSH; CDR2 reads LQKENI. The DNA for the CDR3 is TGTGCCAGCTCACCAGGGGGACAGGGGACCTACGAGCAGTACTTC. Translating it yields CASSPGGQGTYEQYF.

The chain has TRBV6-5 and TRBJ2-5; maybe TRBD2 (6 bases). The CDR3 runs to 15 residues. Trimming took 4 bases from V and 4 from J, leaving 16 bases between them. CDR1 and CDR2 (germline): MNHEY, SVGAGI. The CDR3 reads CASSSGARGGETQYF. As DNA, the CDR3 is TGTGCCAGCAGTTCTGGCGCTAGGGGAGGAGAGACCCAGTACTTC.

This chain joins TRBV6-5 and TRBJ2-6; the D gene is possibly TRBD2 (6 bases). CDR1 is MNHEY and CDR2 is SVGAGI in the germline V gene. The CDR3 has 14 amino acids. V was cut by 0 bases and J by 10 bases, with 10 bases left in between. The CDR3 spells CASSYSGTLNVLTF. In DNA, the CDR3 is TGTGCCAGCAGTTACTCAGGGACTCTAAACGTCCTGACTTTC.